The subject of this entry is one T cell receptor beta chain. There were no recent acute infections or vaccinations among the donors, who were healthy HIV-negative adults. Adults of Caucasian background living in Nashville, Tennessee made up all donors. Germline loops: CDR1 SGHVS, CDR2 FQNEAQ. This CDR3 region has 13 residues. After removal of 3 bases from V and 6 bases from J, the junction contained 3 bases not matched to a gene. The record originates from a study of shared clonotypes between healthy human individuals. The input for sorted-subset replicate PCRs was around 0.2 ug DNA, approximately 30,000 T cell genomes. Sequencing used immunoSEQ multiplex PCR; TCRdb keeps in-frame clones, though not all of them. Of around 1.1 million clones listed, approximately 80% were seen once; the top ten hold roughly 0.9%.

This sequence originates from a man between 18 and 29 years old in good health. Some clones in this sample may be carry-over from other donors' samples. The sequenced sample was memory CD4+ T cells from PBMCs. Subset noted: CD45RA-negative fraction. V and J are TRBV7-8 and TRBJ1-1, with TRBD1 matching 8 bases. The chain's CDR3 is CASSFRQGPEAFF. Here the CDR3 DNA reads TGTGCCAGCAGCTTTAGACAGGGGCCTGAAGCTTTCTTT.